These T cell receptor beta chains were read from a single sample in a study of CD8 T cells in ankylosing spondylitis. TCRdb called the 5' RACE reads again in MiXCR, with one record for every CDR3 protein. The data hold around 890,000 distinct CDR3 sequences, with 10% to 15% observed a single time. The specimen was blood, either unsorted or a sorted T cell fraction (not recorded which). The origin of the receptors is a male donor with ankylosing spondylitis. CDR3s include the opening cysteine and the closing phenylalanine or tryptophan. D genes are given only for firm matches. Where a row states a size, it is once, few, many or the class of an expanded clone; other rows omit it.

d_gene	j_gene	v_gene	abundance	CDR3aa	CDR3nt
.	TRBJ1-1	TRBV25-1	few	CASSGYVLAEAFF	TGTGCCAGCAGTGGTTATGTTTTAGCTGAAGCTTTCTTT
.	TRBJ2-5	TRBV16	.	CASSPRQAQETQYF	TGTGCCAGCAGCCCTCGACAGGCGCAAGAGACCCAGTACTTC
TRBD2	TRBJ2-7	TRBV4-1	few	CASSSIYSGRRTGEQYF	TGCGCCAGCAGCTCAATTTATAGCGGGAGAAGAACTGGCGAGCAGTACTTC
.	TRBJ1-5	TRBV20-1	few	CSARRQRDQPQHF	TGCAGTGCTAGACGGCAGAGGGATCAGCCCCAGCATTTT
TRBD2	TRBJ2-1	TRBV20-1	few	CSARDQELAGVNEQFF	TGCAGTGCTAGAGATCAGGAACTAGCGGGAGTCAATGAGCAGTTCTTC
.	TRBJ2-5	TRBV3-1	many	CASSPGVSWRETQYF	TGTGCCAGCAGCCCTGGCGTGTCCTGGAGGGAGACCCAGTACTTC
.	TRBJ1-3	TRBV2	few	CASSVETGAGNTIYF	TGTGCCAGCAGTGTAGAGACAGGAGCTGGAAACACCATATATTTT
TRBD1	TRBJ2-1	TRBV5-1	.	CARSLTGGNEQFF	TGCGCCAGGAGCCTGACAGGGGGCAATGAGCAGTTCTTC
.	TRBJ2-7	TRBV5-1	.	CASRSLRGEQYF	TGCGCCAGCAGATCGCTGCGGGGCGAGCAGTACTTC
TRBD2	TRBJ2-1	TRBV6-1	few	CASREDSYNEQFF	TGTGCCAGCCGGGAGGACTCCTACAATGAGCAGTTCTTC
.	TRBJ1-1	TRBV6-1	.	CASSVGNAAEAFF	TGTGCCAGCAGTGTGGGGAATGCCGCTGAAGCTTTCTTT
.	TRBJ1-2	TRBV18	.	CASSPQAEGWDGYTF	TGTGCCAGCTCACCACAGGCCGAGGGATGGGATGGCTACACCTTC
.	TRBJ2-2	TRBV20-1	.	CSAPDTGELFF	TGCAGTGCTCCGGACACCGGGGAGCTGTTTTTT
.	TRBJ1-2	TRBV5-5	few	CASSIDRTYYGYTF	TGTGCCAGCAGCATCGACAGGACCTACTATGGCTACACCTTC
.	TRBJ1-2	TRBV6-1	.	CASRPRPGYYGYTF	TGTGCCAGCAGGCCTCGCCCGGGGTACTATGGCTACACCTTC
.	TRBJ2-3	TRBV7-3	many	CASSLRDSYTDTQYF	TGTGCCAGCAGCTTACGCGACAGCTACACAGATACGCAGTATTTT
TRBD2	TRBJ2-1	TRBV11-2	.	CASSLRILAGVNEQFF	TGTGCCAGCAGCCTTAGGATCCTAGCGGGAGTCAATGAGCAGTTCTTC
TRBD2	TRBJ2-1	TRBV7-2	many	CASSLVPPSTTSRQAYNEQFF	TGTGCCAGCAGCTTGGTCCCCCCGTCTACGACTAGCCGTCAAGCCTACAATGAGCAGTTCTTC
.	TRBJ1-1	TRBV10-3	few	CAISEWTENTEAFF	TGTGCCATCAGTGAGTGGACAGAGAACACTGAAGCTTTCTTT
TRBD2	TRBJ2-2	TRBV24-1	.	CATSDPGLAGGPDTGELFF	TGTGCCACCAGTGACCCCGGACTAGCGGGGGGGCCGGACACCGGGGAGCTGTTTTTT
.	TRBJ2-7	TRBV20-1	few	CSARPYYEQYF	TGCAGTGCTAGACCCTATTACGAGCAGTACTTC
TRBD2	TRBJ2-1	TRBV20-1	many	CSAERLAGGQDEQFF	TGCAGTGCTGAACGACTAGCGGGGGGCCAGGATGAGCAGTTCTTC
.	TRBJ2-7	TRBV5-1	many	CASSFLATRSSYEQYF	TGCGCCAGCAGCTTTCTAGCGACGCGTAGCTCCTACGAGCAGTACTTC
TRBD1	TRBJ2-2	TRBV12-3/TRBV12-4	.	CASSLFTGANTGELFF	TGTGCCAGCAGTCTCTTCACAGGGGCAAACACCGGGGAGCTGTTTTTT
.	TRBJ2-3	TRBV20-1	few	CSARAWFGVGGDTQYF	TGCAGTGCTAGAGCTTGGTTCGGGGTGGGGGGAGATACGCAGTATTTT
.	TRBJ2-1	TRBV12-3/TRBV12-4	.	CASSASGREQFF	TGTGCCAGCAGTGCGAGCGGACGGGAGCAGTTCTTC
TRBD2	TRBJ2-5	TRBV29-1	few	CSGGLAETQYF	TGCAGCGGGGGACTAGCGGAGACCCAGTACTTC
TRBD1	TRBJ1-2	TRBV18	.	CASSPPRTGAYGYTF	TGTGCCAGCTCACCACCACGGACAGGGGCCTATGGCTACACCTTC
.	TRBJ1-1	TRBV20-1	.	CSATDIRGAFF	TGCAGTGCTACGGATATTAGGGGAGCTTTCTTT